The next 24 T cell receptor beta chains were all read from a single sample in a study of CD8+ T cells in alopecia areata. The sequencing template was cDNA reverse transcribed from extracted RNA. Profiling relied on immunoSEQ multiplex PCR, and the TCRdb table lists in-frame clones only, not all of them. The data show about 270,000 clones, 60% seen once. Treatment reported: oral pan-JAK inhibitor, 5-10 mg twice daily. The source was CD4+ T cells sorted from blood, collected at roughly week 52, from a patient treated with tofacitinib. The receptor set was obtained from a human donor with alopecia areata.

This chain joins TRBV4-3 and TRBJ2-3; 7 positions agree with TRBD2. CDR3 length equals 14 residues. The V gene end was trimmed by 4 bases and the J gene end by 2 bases; junction bases not matched to a gene: 3. Germline-derived CDR1 and CDR2 are LGHNA and YSLEER. In DNA form, the CDR3 reads TGCGCCAGCAGCCGGGGGGGAAACACAGATACGCAGTATTTT. This codes for CASSRGGNTDTQYF.

There are a few counts of this clone. The V call is TRBV29-1, the J call TRBJ2-5; D possibly corresponds to TRBD2 (5 bases). The CDR3 runs to 14 residues. V was pared by 2 bases and J by 4 bases, with 14 bases between. The germline CDR1 and CDR2 sequences are SQVTM and ANQGSEA. DNA of the CDR3: TGCAGCGTTGAATCTCCACTGGGGAGAGAGACCCAGTACTTC. It encodes CSVESPLGRETQYF. The variable domain in full, completed from reference TRBV29-1 and TRBJ2-5, reads SAVISQKPSRDICQRGTSLTIQCQVDSQVTMMFWYRQQPGQSLTLIATANQGSEATYESGFVIDKFPISRPNLTFSTLTVSNMSPEDSSIYLCSVESPLGRETQYFGPGTRLLVL.

The J gene is TRBJ1-6, the V gene TRBV10-3; weak D call: TRBD1 (6 bases). Trimming stripped 6 bases from V and 9 bases from J, with 9 bases between. The CDR3 runs to 12 residues. The germline CDR1 and CDR2 sequences are ENHRY and SYGVKD. DNA of the CDR3: TGTGCCATCAGCCGAGGGGGTTCACCCCTCCACTTT. Amino acid sequence: CAISRGGSPLHF.

The genes are TRBV30 and TRBJ1-6; the D is unclear. The germline V gene encodes CDR1 GTSNPN and CDR2 SVGIG (reference sequence). V lost 2 bases and J 9 bases, leaving 14 bases between the germline ends. The CDR3 loop spans 14 amino acids. This CDR3 reads CAWSRVQVGSPLHF. The DNA of the CDR3 is TGTGCCTGGAGTAGGGTGCAGGTCGGTTCACCCCTCCACTTT.

This clone has just a few counts. The rearrangement uses TRBV6-5 and TRBJ2-1; 11 nucleotides line up with TRBD1. The CDR3 contains 15 residues. CDR1 MNHEY and CDR2 SVGAGI come from the germline V gene. J lost 6 bases, V lost 5 bases, and 6 bases had no gene match. This CDR3 is CASSNPGTGGNEQFF. For the CDR3, the DNA is TGTGCCAGCAGTAACCCCGGGACAGGGGGCAATGAGCAGTTCTTC.

V gene TRBV30 combines with J gene TRBJ1-6, with D possibly TRBD1 on 5 matching bases. Per the germline V gene, CDR1 is GTSNPN and CDR2 is SVGIG (reference sequence). Deletions cut 3 bases from V and 10 bases from J, with 13 bases between. CDR3 length: 13 residues. The CDR3 loop is CAWSQGPPSPLHF. CDR3 DNA: TGTGCCTGGAGCCAGGGCCCACCCTCACCCCTCCACTTT.

This chain uses TRBV29-1 with TRBJ1-3; 7 positions match TRBD1. Germline CDR1 SQVTM, CDR2 ANQGSEA. Trimming cost V 7 bases and J 2 bases; bases outside gene matches: 8. The CDR3 contains 14 residues. CDR3 amino acids: CSAGDSSPGNTIYF. The CDR3, as DNA: TGCAGCGCCGGGGACAGTTCGCCTGGAAACACCATATATTTT.

CDR3 amino acids: CASSLSPGRGNYGYTF. CDR3 in DNA: TGTGCCAGCAGCTTGTCTCCGGGCCGAGGGAACTATGGCTACACCTTC. V and J are TRBV5-6 and TRBJ1-2; D ambiguous. The V gene lost 1 base and the J gene lost 2 bases, with 15 bases spanning the gap. This CDR3 has 16 residues. In germline, CDR1 is SGHDT, CDR2 YYEEEE.

The rearrangement uses TRBV30 and TRBJ1-5, with 7 bases fitting TRBD1. The CDR3 consists of 13 residues. Germline CDR1 GTSNPN, CDR2 SVGIG (reference sequence). The J segment lost 3 bases and the V segment lost 7 bases, leaving 6 bases of the junction unmatched. CDR3 sequence: CAYGGQNNQPQHF. The CDR3 bases are TGTGCCTACGGGGGACAGAACAATCAGCCCCAGCATTTT. The full variable domain, its missing parts supplied by reference TRBV30 and TRBJ1-5, is SQTIHQWPATLVQPVGSPLSLECTVEGTSNPNLYWYRQAAGRGLQLLFYSVGIGQISSEVPQNLSASRPQDRQFILSSKKLLLSDSGFYLCAYGGQNNQPQHFGDGTRLSIL.

V gene TRBV15 combines with J gene TRBJ1-1; D is ambiguous. V lost 6 bases and J 0 bases, leaving 8 bases between the germline ends. This CDR3 is 13 amino acids long. The germline V gene has CDR1 LNHNV and CDR2 YYDKDF (reference sequence). Here the CDR3 DNA reads TGTGCCACCAGTTTAAAGGTGAACACTGAAGCTTTCTTT. Translated, it gives CATSLKVNTEAFF.

The chain combines TRBV19 with TRBJ2-1; D possibly corresponds to TRBD1 (6 bases). This CDR3 contains 14 residues. With 6 bases removed from V and 7 bases from J, the gap between germline ends came to 16 bases. Per the germline V gene, CDR1 is LNHDA and CDR2 is SQIVND (reference sequence). CDR3: CASRLLQGRNEQFF. In nucleotides, the CDR3 is TGTGCCAGTAGACTACTACAGGGTAGGAATGAGCAGTTCTTC.

This chain connects TRBV29-1 to TRBJ2-7; D gene unclear. The length of the CDR3 is 12 residues. CDR1 is SQVTM, CDR2 ANQGSEA, per germline. The V and J ends lost 5 bases and 3 bases respectively, with 11 bases between them. CDR3 bases: TGCAGCGTTAGCGACACAAACTACGAGCAGTACTTC. It translates to CSVSDTNYEQYF.

This clone was detected a few times. V usage is TRBV4-3 and J usage is TRBJ2-2; D not resolved. Germline V gene sequence: CDR1 LGHNA, CDR2 YSLEER. This CDR3 spans 17 amino acids. V was clipped by 1 base and J by 0 bases, with 12 bases between them. This CDR3 reads CASSQGQRGANTGELFF. Here the CDR3 DNA reads TGCGCCAGCAGCCAAGGGCAACGAGGCGCGAACACCGGGGAGCTGTTTTTT.

The chain is built from TRBV7-2 and TRBJ2-6; the D is unclear. V was clipped by 1 base and J by 0 bases, with 7 bases between them. Germline CDR1 and CDR2: SGHTA and FQGNSA. The CDR3 extends over 16 amino acids. The CDR3 coding sequence is TGTGCCAGCAGCTTAGGCTTCAACTCTGGGGCCAACGTCCTGACTTTC. Translating it yields CASSLGFNSGANVLTF.

This clone was picked up a small number of times. CDR3 sequence: CAWRRDYQETQYF. The CDR3, as DNA: TGTGCCTGGAGACGGGACTATCAAGAGACCCAGTACTTC. The chain recombines TRBV30 with TRBJ2-5, with 7 bases that match TRBD2. The CDR3 extends over 13 amino acids. V was clipped by 3 bases and J by 2 bases; unmatched bases: 3. CDR1 and CDR2 (germline): GTSNPN, SVGIG (reference sequence).

J is TRBJ2-7 and V is TRBV5-1; 10 nucleotides line up with TRBD2. With 4 bases clipped from V and 0 bases from J, the junction kept 7 bases outside the gene matches. Per the germline V gene, CDR1 is SGHRS and CDR2 is YFSETQ. This CDR3 has 16 residues. This CDR3 reads CASSRNSGGNSYEQYF. CDR3 nucleotides: TGCGCCAGCAGCCGGAATAGCGGGGGGAACTCCTACGAGCAGTACTTC. Full variable domain (missing parts from reference TRBV5-1 and TRBJ2-7): KAGVTQTPRYLIKTRGQQVTLSCSPISGHRSVSWYQQTPGQGLQFLFEYFSETQRNKGNFPGRFSGRQFSNSRSEMNVSTLELGDSALYLCASSRNSGGNSYEQYFGPGTRLTVT.

The CDR3 nucleotides read TGTGCCAGTCGGGACAGGGGGAACACCGGGGAGCTGTTTTTT. Translating it yields CASRDRGNTGELFF. V usage is TRBV19 and J usage is TRBJ2-2; 10 bases align to TRBD1. Germline CDR1 is LNHDA and CDR2 is SQIVND (reference sequence). The CDR3 loop spans 14 amino acids. Trimming took 8 bases from V and 1 from J; bases not matched to a gene: 1. The full variable domain, in which reference TRBV19 and TRBJ2-2 provide the parts outside the CDR3, is DGGITQSPKYLFRKEGQNVTLSCEQNLNHDAMYWYRQDPGQGLRLIYYSQIVNDFQKGDIAEGYSVSREKKESFPLTVTSAQKNPTAFYLCASRDRGNTGELFFGEGSRLTVL.

This clone was observed a handful of times. The chain combines TRBV5-1 with TRBJ2-7; TRBD1 or TRBD2 may be the D gene (5 bases each). Germline CDR1 and CDR2: SGHRS and YFSETQ. The CDR3 contains 14 residues. V lost 0 bases to trimming and J lost 6 bases, with 13 bases between them. CDR3 nucleotides: TGCGCCAGCAGCTTGGGGATCCCCGGGGCCGAGCAGTACTTC. Translation: CASSLGIPGAEQYF.

A few counts support this clone. The gene calls are TRBV9 and TRBJ1-2; D not resolved. The CDR3 runs to 12 residues. V lost 4 bases to trimming and J lost 7 bases, with 11 bases between them. The germline V gene encodes CDR1 SGDLS and CDR2 YYNGEE. CDR3 loop: CASSPPVIGYTF. The CDR3 nucleotides are TGTGCCAGCAGCCCTCCGGTAATTGGCTACACCTTC.

V is TRBV25-1 and J is TRBJ2-5; D remains ambiguous. Trimming removed 1 base at V and 5 bases at J, with 2 bases between. The CDR3 runs 11 residues. CDR1 and CDR2 (germline): MGHDK, SYGVNS. The CDR3 DNA follows: TGTGCCAGCAGTGAATGGGAGACCCAGTACTTC. This encodes CASSEWETQYF.

The rearrangement links TRBV5-6 to TRBJ1-2; D is undetermined. Trimming removed 5 bases at V and 0 bases at J, with 2 bases between. The length of the CDR3 is 11 residues. Germline CDR1 SGHDT, CDR2 YYEEEE. CDR3 region: CASRSNYGYTF. The CDR3 DNA reads TGTGCCAGCAGGTCTAACTATGGCTACACCTTC.

This clone was seen a handful of times. CDR3 sequence: CASTKGIIGNQPQHF. For the CDR3, the DNA is TGTGCCAGTACCAAGGGGATAATCGGGAATCAGCCCCAGCATTTT. The J gene is TRBJ1-5, the V gene TRBV19, with D maybe TRBD1 (5 bases). Deletions cut 7 bases from V and 4 bases from J, with 17 bases between. The CDR3 covers 15 residues. In germline, CDR1 is LNHDA, CDR2 SQIVND (reference sequence).

The chain joins TRBV30 to TRBJ1-5; tentatively, D is TRBD1 (5 bases). Trimming pared 3 bases from V and 3 bases from J, leaving 15 bases between. Looked up from germline, CDR1 is GTSNPN and CDR2 is SVGIG (reference sequence). The CDR3 has 15 residues. The DNA for the CDR3 is TGTGCCTGGAGCACACTCGACAGTCCCAATCAGCCCCAGCATTTT. Amino acids: CAWSTLDSPNQPQHF.

The chain employs TRBV2 and TRBJ2-5, with D unresolved. This CDR3 is 13 amino acids long. V was trimmed by 7 bases and J by 2 bases, leaving 11 bases between them. Germline assignment: CDR1 SNHLY and CDR2 FYNNEI. The CDR3 DNA reads TGTGCCAGCACTTCAAGACGGCAAGAGACCCAGTACTTC. This gives the protein CASTSRRQETQYF.